This T cell receptor (beta chain) was found in a study of response to subunit inactivated influenza vaccine. The study's findings and limits: There was a suggestion from the authors that each seasonal influenza vaccination recruits few new T cells.

This clonotype was found many times. Its antigen is as yet unknown. Germline V gene lookup returns CDR1 DFQATT and CDR2 SNEGSKA (reference sequence). CDR3 length equals 14 residues. Deletions cut 3 bases from V and 8 bases from J, with 14 bases between. MiXCR, run by TCRdb on the RT-PCR reads, gives a single entry per CDR3 protein. Of about 310,000 distinct CDR3 sequences in the sample, approximately 21% were seen once. The origin of this receptor is a man aged 50-75 years who received an inactivated influenza vaccine. V and J are TRBV20-1 and TRBJ1-6; D gene ambiguous. Material: PBMCs from blood, obtained less than 22 months after vaccination. For the CDR3, the DNA is TGCAGTGCTAGGGCAGGAGCCACTGATTCACCCCTCCACTTT. This codes for CSARAGATDSPLHF.